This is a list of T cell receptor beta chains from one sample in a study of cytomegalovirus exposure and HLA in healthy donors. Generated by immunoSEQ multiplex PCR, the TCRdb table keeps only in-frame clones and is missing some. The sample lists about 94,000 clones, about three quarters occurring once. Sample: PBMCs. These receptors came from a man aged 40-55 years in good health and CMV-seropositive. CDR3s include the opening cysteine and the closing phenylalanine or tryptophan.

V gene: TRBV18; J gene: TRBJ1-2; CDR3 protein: CASSPVSDRGYGYTF
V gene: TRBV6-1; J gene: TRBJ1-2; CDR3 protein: CASSSAGNYGYTF
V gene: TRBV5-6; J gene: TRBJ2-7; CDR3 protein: CASSLLGTGSYEQYF
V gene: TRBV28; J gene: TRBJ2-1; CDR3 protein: CASSLRGTPGGSEQFF
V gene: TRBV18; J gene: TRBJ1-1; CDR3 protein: CASSPIRTNTEAFF
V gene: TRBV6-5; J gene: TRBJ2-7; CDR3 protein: CASSYTIPAGGDEQYF
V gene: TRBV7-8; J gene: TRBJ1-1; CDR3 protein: CASSWGYRGKAEAFF
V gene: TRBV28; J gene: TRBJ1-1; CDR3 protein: CAVRGNRGEAFF
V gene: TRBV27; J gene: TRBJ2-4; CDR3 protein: CASSKEQSRAKNIQYF
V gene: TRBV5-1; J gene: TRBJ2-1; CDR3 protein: CASSSGTTNEQFF
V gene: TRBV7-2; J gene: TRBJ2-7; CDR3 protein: CASSLSTAPYEQYF
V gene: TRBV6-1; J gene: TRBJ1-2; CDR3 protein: CASSERTDYGYTF
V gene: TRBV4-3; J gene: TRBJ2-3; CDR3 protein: CASSQGVAGGPTDTQYF
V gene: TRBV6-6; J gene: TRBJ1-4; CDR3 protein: CASSDRPNEKLFF
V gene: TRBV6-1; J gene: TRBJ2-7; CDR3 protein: CASSVTGGAPKEQYF
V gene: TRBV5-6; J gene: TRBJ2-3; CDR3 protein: CASSFWQGVLTQYF
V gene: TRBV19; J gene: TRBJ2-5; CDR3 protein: CASSIKIGQGVGTQYF
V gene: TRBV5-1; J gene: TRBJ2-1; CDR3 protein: CASSLGASGGGKYNEQFF
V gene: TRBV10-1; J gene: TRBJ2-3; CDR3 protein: CASTSGGASSTDTQYF
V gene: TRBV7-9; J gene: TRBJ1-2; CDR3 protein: CASSVSGSQPTHYGYTF
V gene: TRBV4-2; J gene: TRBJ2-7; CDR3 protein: CASSQDRLLGEQYF
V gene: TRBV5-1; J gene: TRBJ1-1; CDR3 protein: CASSSGTLTEAFF
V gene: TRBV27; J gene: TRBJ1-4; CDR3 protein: CASSPRQGRGKLFF
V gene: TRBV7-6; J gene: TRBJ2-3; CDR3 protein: CASSSQATDTQYF
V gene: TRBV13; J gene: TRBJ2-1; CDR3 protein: CASSGGSSSYNEQFF
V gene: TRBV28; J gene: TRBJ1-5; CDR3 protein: CASSLSTGQTQPQHF
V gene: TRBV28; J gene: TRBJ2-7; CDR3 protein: CASTDHRRRSNEQYF
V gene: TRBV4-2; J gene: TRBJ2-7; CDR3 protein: CASSRGGRTLFDEQYF
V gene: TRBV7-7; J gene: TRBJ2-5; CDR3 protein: CASSGAQFETQYF
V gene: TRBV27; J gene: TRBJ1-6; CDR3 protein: CASSLRMGQGFDYNSPLHF
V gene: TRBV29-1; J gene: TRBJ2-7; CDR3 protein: CSVAVGAGSHEQYF
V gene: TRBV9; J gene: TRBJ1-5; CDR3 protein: CASSVGGKGNQPQHF
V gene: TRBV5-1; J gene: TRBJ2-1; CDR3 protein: CASSSEGYEQFF
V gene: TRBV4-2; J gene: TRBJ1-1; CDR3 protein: CASSQGGEGTEAFF
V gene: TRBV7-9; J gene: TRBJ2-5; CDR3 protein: CASSTGDGEQYF
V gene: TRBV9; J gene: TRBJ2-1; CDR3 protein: CASSVGGGRALGEQFF
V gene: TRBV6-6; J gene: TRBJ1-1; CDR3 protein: CASSQDRGRTEAFF
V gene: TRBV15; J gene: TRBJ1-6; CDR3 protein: CATSRATGVNSPLHF
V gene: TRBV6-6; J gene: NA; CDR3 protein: CASNPAWGGRYEQYF
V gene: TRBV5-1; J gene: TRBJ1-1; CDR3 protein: CASSFRTGGLDTEAFF
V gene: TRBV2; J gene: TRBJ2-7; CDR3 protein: CASVASGAYEQYF
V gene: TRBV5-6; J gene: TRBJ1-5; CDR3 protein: CASNTAREPQHF
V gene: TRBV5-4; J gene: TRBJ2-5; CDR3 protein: CASSPQGGTSKTQYF
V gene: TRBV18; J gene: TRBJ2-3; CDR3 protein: CASSPWRAGVADTQYF
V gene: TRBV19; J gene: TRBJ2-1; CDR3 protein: CASSIGEAPYNEQFF
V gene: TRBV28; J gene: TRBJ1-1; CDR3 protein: CASRELTEAFF